Included here is one TCR beta chain sequence, with context. Germline-derived CDR1 and CDR2 are SGHVS and FQNEAQ. The CDR3 is 17 residues long. The V and J ends lost 4 bases and 2 bases, in that order; junction bases with no gene match: 9. This sample was included in a study of shared clonotypes between healthy human individuals. Assay: immunoSEQ multiplex PCR; the TCRdb copy retains only in-frame clones and omits some. This table has about 1.5 million clones, about 96% appearing once. The rearrangement uses TRBV7-8 and TRBJ2-5; 11 bases line up with TRBD2. The receptor's source is a young man in good health. The sequencing sample was made of naive CD4+ T cells sorted from blood. The subset: CD45RA+ positively selected. This CDR3 reads CASSSKGGLAAQETQYF. The CDR3 region has the DNA TGTGCCAGCAGCTCCAAGGGGGGACTAGCGGCACAAGAGACCCAGTACTTC.